Included here is one TCR beta chain sequence, with context. There are 14 residues in the CDR3. Germline CDR1 and CDR2: SNHLY and FYNNEI. V shed 6 bases and J 0 bases; nucleotides not matched to a gene: 2. Only in-frame clones appear in the TCRdb table, and some are missing; sequencing was by immunoSEQ multiplex PCR. The data contain under 45,000 clones, 90% to 95% of them seen just once; the ten biggest clones take up around 0.47%. This record belongs to a study of T cell changes during pregnancy in multiple sclerosis. Here the sequenced sample was CD4+ T cells from peripheral blood mononuclear cells, taken in the second trimester of pregnancy. The chain carries TRBV2 and TRBJ1-1; 9 nucleotides align to TRBD1. The sequence was collected from a female donor in good health, enrolled as a control in a pregnancy study. CDR3 region: CASSWTGVNTEAFF. DNA for the CDR3: TGTGCCAGCAGCTGGACAGGGGTGAACACTGAAGCTTTCTTT.